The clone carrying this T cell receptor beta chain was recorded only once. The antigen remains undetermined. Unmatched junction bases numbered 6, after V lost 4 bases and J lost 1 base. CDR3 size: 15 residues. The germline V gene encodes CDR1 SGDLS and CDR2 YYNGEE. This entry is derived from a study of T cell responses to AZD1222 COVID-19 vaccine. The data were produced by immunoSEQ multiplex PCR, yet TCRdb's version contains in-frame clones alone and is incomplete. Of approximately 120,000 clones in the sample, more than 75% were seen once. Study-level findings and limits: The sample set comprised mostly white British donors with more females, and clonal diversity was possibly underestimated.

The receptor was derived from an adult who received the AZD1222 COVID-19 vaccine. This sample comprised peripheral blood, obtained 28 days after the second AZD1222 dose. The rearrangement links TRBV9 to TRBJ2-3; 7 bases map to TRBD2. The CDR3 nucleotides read TGTGCCAGCAGCTCCTCTGGGAGGGGCACAGATACGCAGTATTTT. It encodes CASSSSGRGTDTQYF.